One T cell receptor beta chain is described in this entry. The junction shows a germline mismatch at one end, possibly a read error. The sample originates from a study of memory CD4+ T cells and cytomegalovirus serostatus. Single viable CD3+CD4+CD8-CD45RO+ cells were sorted as the memory CD4+ T cells. Profiling relied on immunoSEQ multiplex PCR, and the TCRdb table lists in-frame clones only, not all of them. The sample carries about 41,000 clones, roughly 83% recorded once. The V gene's germline CDR1 is SGHVS and CDR2 FNYEAQ. This CDR3 is built from 14 residues. J is TRBJ2-1 and V is TRBV7-6, with 7 bases fitting TRBD1. This TCR came from an adult in good health and CMV-seronegative. The material sequenced was memory CD4+ T cells from blood. Here the CDR3 DNA reads TGTGCCAGCAGCTTATGGGGACAGTACAGTGAGCAGTTCTTC. This translates into CASSLWGQYSEQFF.